Detailed here is one T cell receptor beta chain. The source of the sample is a study of T cell changes during pregnancy in multiple sclerosis. In germline, CDR1 is LGHNT, CDR2 FRNRAP. This CDR3 region has 12 residues. The V end was cut by 1 base, the J end by 7 bases, with 5 bases between. TCRdb's copy holds only in-frame clones and misses some; the assay was immunoSEQ multiplex PCR. The sample consists of 33,000 or so clones, 91% of them appearing once. The receptor was derived from a female donor in good health, enrolled as a control in a pregnancy study. The V gene is TRBV12-5, the J gene TRBJ1-5; D call uncertain. The sample was CD8+ T cells from peripheral blood mononuclear cells, taken in the second trimester of pregnancy. In DNA, the CDR3 is TGTGCTAGTGGTTTGGGACACCAGCCCCAGCATTTT. Translating it yields CASGLGHQPQHF.